This T cell receptor beta chain was captured in a study of blood T cell repertoires in COVID-19. About the study: COVID-19 samples collected from the United States, Italy and Spain covered acute and convalescent phases. T cells, B-cell-depleted T cells, or PBMCs supplied cDNA or gDNA.

The germline V gene has CDR1 SGDLS and CDR2 YYNGEE. The CDR3 is made up of 12 amino acids. With 2 bases removed from V and 11 bases from J, the gap between germline ends came to 13 bases. Repertoires were generated with immunoSEQ multiplex PCR, while TCRdb's copy carries only in-frame clones and drops some. Of about 670,000 clones listed, around 90% are singletons. The specimen sequenced was peripheral blood. The chain employs TRBV9 and TRBJ1-1, with D unclear. The receptor's source is a woman aged 18-35 years with acute or convalescent COVID-19. Here the CDR3 reads CASSVDRGKAFF. The CDR3 region has the DNA TGTGCCAGCAGCGTCGACCGGGGAAAGGCTTTCTTT.